The 27 T cell receptor beta chains reported below all come from one sample, sequenced in a study of spatial heterogeneity in lung cancer. Time point of the sample: sample taken at primary tumor resection. Unsorted samples of tumor, nontumor lung or frozen PBMC had their whole RNA sequenced. A single record per CDR3 protein comes from TCRdb applying MiXCR to the 5' RACE reads. The data show roughly 40,000 distinct CDR3 sequences, 6% to 7.5% seen once. This specimen consisted of PBMCs, obtained at surgery. Every receptor here comes from a female donor with early-stage non-small cell lung cancer.

This clonotype appeared a few times. This chain uses TRBV5-1 with TRBJ1-5, with 9 bases aligning to TRBD1. Germline V gives CDR1 SGHRS, CDR2 YFSETQ. There are 14 residues in the CDR3. V dropped 4 bases and J dropped 5; count of bases not matched to a gene: 4. CDR3 sequence reads: CASSRGQGDQPQHF. In DNA, the CDR3 is TGCGCCAGCAGCAGGGGACAGGGAGATCAGCCCCAGCATTTT.

This clonotype was counted ten times or more. The chain is built from TRBV4-2 and TRBJ2-7, with TRBD2 identical over 14 bases. The germline gives CDR1 LGHNA, CDR2 YNFKEQ. This CDR3 region has 17 residues. The V gene end was trimmed by 1 base and the J gene end by 5 bases; junction bases not matched to a gene: 7. CDR3 in DNA: TGTGCCAGCAGCCAAGCGACCGGGACTAGCGGGGGAGACGAGCAGTACTTC. Protein: CASSQATGTSGGDEQYF.

There are many counts of this clonotype. The chain recombines TRBV3-1 with TRBJ2-3; unclear D gene. V was clipped by 2 bases and J by 3 bases, with 6 bases between them. From germline, CDR1 is LGHDT and CDR2 YNNKEL (reference sequence). The CDR3 is 13 residues long. CDR3 residues: CASSQFTTDTQYF. The CDR3 bases are TGTGCCAGCAGCCAATTTACTACAGATACGCAGTATTTT.

This clonotype was observed a handful of times. The chain uses TRBV12-3 or TRBV12-4 and TRBJ1-1; D not certain. The ends were cut back, 5 bases at V and 1 base at J, with 11 bases in the middle. This CDR3 comprises 14 residues. The CDR3 is CASSPSGQNTEAFF. CDR3 DNA: TGTGCCAGCAGTCCCTCGGGCCAGAACACTGAAGCTTTCTTT.

The sample holds many counts of this clonotype. The chain recombines TRBV12-3 or TRBV12-4 with TRBJ2-3; 7 bases are a match to TRBD1. V dropped 6 bases and J dropped 0; count of bases not matched to a gene: 3. CDR3 length: 14 amino acids. The CDR3 bases are TGTGCCAGCAGCCGACAGGGTAGCACAGATACGCAGTATTTT. This sequence encodes CASSRQGSTDTQYF.

For this clonotype: A single base separates this from a much larger clone, so it may be a read error. V gene TRBV3-1 combines with J gene TRBJ2-7; the D is unclear. Trimming took off 3 bases at V and 3 bases at J, with 12 bases between the two ends. The length of the CDR3 is 14 residues. In germline, CDR1 is LGHDT, CDR2 YNNKEL (reference sequence). CDR3 nucleotide sequence: TGTGCCAGCAGCCAGGGCTATAAGAACTACGAGCAGTACTTC. Its protein is CASSQGYKNYEQYF.

This clonotype was observed many times. V is TRBV20-1 and J is TRBJ2-2, with 10 bases that match TRBD1. The V gene's germline CDR1 is DFQATT and CDR2 SNEGSKA (reference sequence). The CDR3 is 14 residues long. V was pared by 1 base and J by 5 bases, with 1 base of the junction left unmatched. The CDR3 is CSARGDRGTGELFF. CDR3 DNA: TGCAGTGCTAGAGGGGACAGGGGTACCGGGGAGCTGTTTTTT.

The chain is built from TRBV25-1 and TRBJ1-6; D not resolved. CDR3 length: 12 amino acids. The V and J ends lost 4 bases and 6 bases respectively, with 4 bases between them. The germline V gene has CDR1 MGHDK and CDR2 SYGVNS. The CDR3 DNA reads TGTGCCAGCAGTGCCACTAATTCACCCCTCCACTTT. Protein product: CASSATNSPLHF.

This clonotype was seen many times. The gene calls are TRBV7-9 and TRBJ1-1; the match to TRBD1 covers 9 bases. Losses at the gene ends were 7 bases for V and 5 bases for J; bases not matched to a gene: 5. The CDR3 length is 13 residues. From germline, CDR1 is SEHNR and CDR2 FQNEAQ (reference sequence). CDR3 in DNA: TGTGCCAGCAAAGGGACAGGGTATACTGAAGCTTTCTTT. It yields the protein CASKGTGYTEAFF. The full variable domain, its missing parts supplied by reference TRBV7-9 and TRBJ1-1, is DTGVSQNPRHKITKRGQNVTFRCDPISEHNRLYWYRQTLGQGPEFLTYFQNEAQLEKSRLLSDRFSAERPKGSFSTLEIQRTEQGDSAMYLCASKGTGYTEAFFGQGTRLTVV.

This clonotype was picked up many times. V gene TRBV5-1 combines with J gene TRBJ2-7; possibly TRBD1 for D (6 bases). The CDR3 consists of 14 residues. The ends were cut back, 0 bases at V and 5 bases at J, with 12 bases in the middle. The germline V gene encodes CDR1 SGHRS and CDR2 YFSETQ. CDR3 in amino acids: CASSLEGRGDEQYF. CDR3 bases: TGCGCCAGCAGCTTGGAGGGCAGGGGCGACGAGCAGTACTTC.

This clonotype has at least ten counts. The rearrangement uses TRBV6-1 and TRBJ1-6, with D hard to call. Germline V lookup: CDR1 MNHNS, CDR2 SASEGT. The CDR3 is 12 residues long. The germline V and J ends were trimmed by 0 bases and 10 bases, with 4 bases remaining between them. CDR3 nucleotide sequence: TGTGCCAGCAGTGAAGCTGAGTCACCCCTCCACTTT. It yields the protein CASSEAESPLHF.

The table lists this clonotype with many counts. The chain uses TRBV6-1 and TRBJ1-1, with D tentatively TRBD1 (6 bases). Germline values: CDR1 MNHNS, CDR2 SASEGT. V lost 6 bases, J lost 1 base, and 21 bases lay in between. CDR3 length: 17 amino acids. The CDR3 coding sequence is TGTGCCAGCAGCCCTTGGACAGCCAGCCTCTCGAACACTGAAGCTTTCTTT. Its translation is CASSPWTASLSNTEAFF.

Ten or more counts support this clonotype. CDR3 bases: TGTGCCAGCAGCCTGGGCCTGAACACTGAAGCTTTCTTT. Translation: CASSLGLNTEAFF. This chain connects TRBV12-3 or TRBV12-4 to TRBJ1-1; D is unresolved. The ends were cut back, 6 bases at V and 0 bases at J, with 8 bases in the middle. This CDR3 is 13 amino acids long.

This clonotype appeared a few times. This sequence joins TRBV29-1 and TRBJ2-3; D possibly matches TRBD1 or TRBD2 (6 bases each). V dropped 4 bases and J dropped 4 bases, with 9 bases sitting between them. The CDR3 consists of 12 residues. Germline values: CDR1 SQVTM, CDR2 ANQGSEA. The CDR3 bases are TGCAGCGTTGCCGGGGGCTCAGATACGCAGTATTTT. Translating gives CSVAGGSDTQYF.

The J gene is TRBJ2-7, the V gene TRBV24-1; D is unresolved. The CDR3 extends over 13 amino acids. CDR1 is KGHDR, CDR2 SFDVKD, per germline. V was pared by 2 bases and J by 6 bases, with 10 bases between. CDR3 sequence reads: CATSDSDFSEQYF. In DNA, the CDR3 is TGTGCCACCAGTGATTCCGACTTTAGCGAGCAGTACTTC.

The V call is TRBV6-1, the J call TRBJ2-3, with D maybe TRBD1 (6 bases). Deletions cut 2 bases from V and 4 bases from J, with 16 bases between. The CDR3 totals 16 residues. From germline, CDR1 is MNHNS and CDR2 SASEGT. The CDR3 nucleotides read TGTGCCAGCAGTGAACATCGGCAGGGGTGGGCAGATACGCAGTATTTT. Protein product: CASSEHRQGWADTQYF.

This clonotype was counted at least ten times. The CDR3 loop is CASSLFSGGGETQYF. CDR3 bases: TGTGCCAGCAGCTTATTCTCTGGGGGCGGGGAGACCCAGTACTTC. V and J are TRBV7-9 and TRBJ2-5; possibly TRBD1 for D (6 bases). Per the germline V gene, CDR1 is SEHNR and CDR2 is FQNEAQ (reference sequence). This CDR3 comprises 15 residues. The germline V and J ends were trimmed by 2 bases and 5 bases, with 15 bases remaining between them.

There are many counts of this clonotype. The chain couples TRBV7-9 to TRBJ2-1; TRBD2 might be the D (5 bases). Germline V gene lookup returns CDR1 SEHNR and CDR2 FQNEAQ (reference sequence). CDR3 length: 17 amino acids. Trimming removed 2 bases at V and 5 bases at J, with 19 bases between. CDR3 residues: CASSLTRLREEDNEQFF. CDR3 sequence (DNA): TGTGCCAGCAGCTTAACTAGACTCCGGGAAGAGGACAATGAGCAGTTCTTC.

This clonotype was counted at least ten times. The chain couples TRBV6-5 to TRBJ1-5; D is unclear. The CDR3 runs to 13 residues. Germline V lookup: CDR1 MNHEY, CDR2 SVGAGI. V was shortened by 2 bases and J by 8 bases, with 10 bases between the two germline ends. The CDR3 DNA reads TGTGCCAGCAGTTACGTCCGAGAGGAGCCCCAGCATTTT. Translation gives CASSYVREEPQHF.

This clonotype was observed at least ten times. The rearrangement joins TRBV12-3 or TRBV12-4 to TRBJ2-4; 12 nucleotides align to TRBD1. This CDR3 region has 17 residues. V was clipped by 6 bases and J by 5 bases; unmatched bases: 11. The DNA of the CDR3 is TGTGCCAGCAGCCCCATAACCGGGACAGGGGGCCAAAACATTCAGTACTTC. Amino acid sequence: CASSPITGTGGQNIQYF.

The table lists this clonotype with many counts. The chain employs TRBV29-1 and TRBJ1-1; no firm D call. The CDR3 runs to 11 residues. Trimming cost V 4 bases and J 8 bases, with 11 bases left between them. Germline V gene data show CDR1 as SQVTM and CDR2 as ANQGSEA. In DNA form, the CDR3 reads TGCAGCGTTGGGGTCCCCGCGGAAGCTTTCTTT. This codes for CSVGVPAEAFF.

This clonotype has at least ten counts. The chain recombines TRBV3-1 with TRBJ1-2; tentatively, D is TRBD1 (5 bases). CDR3 size: 17 residues. CDR1 and CDR2 (germline): LGHDT, YNNKEL (reference sequence). V shed 2 bases and J shed 8 bases, with 24 bases lying between them. As DNA, the CDR3 is TGTGCCAGCAGCCAACAATATCTTGACAGCATCCCCGGGGGCTACACCTTC. Amino acids: CASSQQYLDSIPGGYTF.

The rearrangement links TRBV20-1 to TRBJ1-1; D not certain. The CDR3 covers 13 residues. The germline V gene has CDR1 DFQATT and CDR2 SNEGSKA (reference sequence). Trimming cost V 5 bases and J 10 bases, with 20 bases left between them. The CDR3 here is CSAQEEYLTRAFF. CDR3 bases: TGCAGTGCTCAGGAGGAGTATCTAACCCGAGCTTTCTTT.

This clonotype appeared a few times. The chain uses TRBV5-1 and TRBJ2-7, with 7 bases fitting TRBD1. J lost 5 bases, V lost 6 bases, and 14 bases had no gene match. Germline V gives CDR1 SGHRS, CDR2 YFSETQ. This CDR3 is 15 amino acids long. CDR3 coding DNA: TGCGCCAGCAACTCACAGGGGTCCTTATCCCACGAGCAGTACTTC. This gives the protein CASNSQGSLSHEQYF. Filled out from reference TRBV5-1 and TRBJ2-7, the complete variable domain reads KAGVTQTPRYLIKTRGQQVTLSCSPISGHRSVSWYQQTPGQGLQFLFEYFSETQRNKGNFPGRFSGRQFSNSRSEMNVSTLELGDSALYLCASNSQGSLSHEQYFGPGTRLTVT.

The chain joins TRBV30 to TRBJ1-4; D gene unclear. This CDR3 is 14 amino acids long. Germline V gene lookup returns CDR1 GTSNPN and CDR2 SVGIG (reference sequence). V lost 0 bases, J lost 5 bases, and 10 bases lay in between. The CDR3 DNA sequence: TGTGCCTGGAGTGTAAGCAGGCAAAATGAAAAACTGTTTTTT. This gives the protein CAWSVSRQNEKLFF.

The V and J genes are TRBV12-3 or TRBV12-4 and TRBJ2-5; D gene ambiguous. The CDR3 runs to 13 residues. V was trimmed by 7 bases and J by 4 bases, leaving 13 bases between them. The CDR3, as DNA: TGTGCCAGCACCTGGGATGCGCGAGAGACCCAGTACTTC. Its protein is CASTWDARETQYF.

This clonotype was counted a few times. V usage is TRBV6-5 and J usage is TRBJ1-2; D unresolved. The V end lost 2 bases, the J end lost 0 bases, and 7 bases lay between the germline ends. CDR1 and CDR2 from the germline V gene are MNHEY and SVGAGI. The CDR3 contains 14 residues. The CDR3 protein is CASSYSQTNYGYTF. In DNA form, the CDR3 reads TGTGCCAGCAGTTACAGTCAGACTAACTATGGCTACACCTTC.